A single sample is the source of the 11 T cell receptor beta chains below, sequenced in a study of low-dose radiotherapy and immunotherapy resistance in tumors. TRAV- and TRBV-specific primers, spanning alpha and beta chains, primed first-strand cDNA. TCR amplification ran approximately 22 PCR cycles using constant-region and V-primer adapter primers. Using its own MiXCR run on the reads, TCRdb lists one record per CDR3 protein. The table shows 95,000 to 100,000 distinct CDR3 sequences, with less than 25% occurring only once. Documented time point: after trial treatment. Noted treatment: LDRT plus nivolumab, ipilimumab, low-dose cyclophosphamide and aspirin (RACIN trial). The specimen comprised PBMCs, sampled after low-dose radiotherapy plus immunotherapy. These receptors were taken from a male donor with prostate cancer.

This clonotype was seen repeatedly, ten times or more. J is TRBJ2-2 and V is TRBV18; 7 bases line up with TRBD2. This CDR3 region has 14 residues. The trim removed 5 bases at V and 4 bases at J, leaving 4 bases unmatched. Looked up from germline, CDR1 is KGHSH and CDR2 is LQKENI. CDR3 in amino acids: CASSSTSTTGELFF. DNA for the CDR3: TGTGCCAGCTCATCGACTAGCACCACCGGGGAGCTGTTTTTT.

This clonotype was observed at least ten times. V is TRBV12-3 or TRBV12-4 and J is TRBJ2-1; TRBD2 might be the D (6 bases). This CDR3 is 15 amino acids long. Between the trimmed V and J ends, which lost 6 bases and 1 base, there was a span of 13 bases. CDR3: CASRGGERSYNEQFF. CDR3 bases: TGTGCCAGCAGAGGCGGGGAACGATCCTACAATGAGCAGTTCTTC.

This chain joins TRBV12-3 or TRBV12-4 and TRBJ2-1; TRBD2 matches 14 bases. J gave up 4 bases and V 5 bases, and 10 bases lay outside the gene matches. There are 18 residues in the CDR3. The CDR3 coding sequence is TGTGCCAGCAGTCCCCCGGGACTAGCGGGGGAAAAGTACAATGAGCAGTTCTTC. It encodes CASSPPGLAGEKYNEQFF.

This clonotype has at least ten counts. The chain has TRBV5-6 and TRBJ2-3; D is unresolved. CDR3 length equals 15 residues. Trimming removed 0 bases from V and 3 bases from J, with 11 bases in between. Germline assignment: CDR1 SGHDT and CDR2 YYEEEE. The CDR3 reads CASSLVGTVTDTQYF. CDR3 DNA sequence: TGTGCCAGCAGCTTGGTGGGCACGGTAACAGATACGCAGTATTTT.

This clonotype was counted ten times or more. The chain joins TRBV19 to TRBJ1-5; 7 bases align to TRBD1. The germline gives CDR1 LNHDA, CDR2 SQIVND (reference sequence). V trimming: 8 bases; J trimming: 1 base; junction bases outside the gene matches: 5. The length of the CDR3 is 14 residues. The CDR3 DNA reads TGTGCCAGTTCCAGGGGGGGGAGCAATCAGCCCCAGCATTTT. It encodes CASSRGGSNQPQHF.

V usage is TRBV11-2 and J usage is TRBJ2-1; tentatively, D is TRBD1 or TRBD2 (6 bases each). Trimming removed 8 bases at V and 9 bases at J, with 17 bases between. CDR1 SGHAT and CDR2 FQNNGV come from the germline V gene. The CDR3 runs to 13 residues. CDR3 loop: CASGGLNGGEQFF. CDR3 nucleotide sequence: TGTGCCAGCGGGGGGCTTAACGGCGGTGAGCAGTTCTTC.

This clonotype occurred a few times. The chain carries TRBV6-2 or TRBV6-3 and TRBJ1-6; 8 bases fit TRBD1. The CDR3 length is 17 residues. Trimming took 11 bases from V and 7 from J; bases not matched to a gene: 19. Germline CDR1 reads MNHEY; CDR2 reads SVGEGT. The CDR3 DNA sequence: TGTGCCTGCATACCAGGGTCAGGGGGCGCTGAAAATTCACCCCTCCACTTT. This encodes CACIPGSGGAENSPLHF.

This clonotype was counted ten times or more. The chain links TRBV2 to TRBJ2-3; D perhaps matches TRBD2 (6 bases). There are 15 residues in the CDR3. Trimming pared 7 bases from V and 6 bases from J, leaving 20 bases between. Germline assignment: CDR1 SNHLY and CDR2 FYNNEI. DNA for the CDR3: TGTGCCAGCATCCGCGCGGGGTCTCTGGGGGATACGCAGTATTTT. Translation: CASIRAGSLGDTQYF. Full variable domain (remainder filled in from reference TRBV2 and TRBJ2-3): EPEVTQTPSHQVTQMGQEVILRCVPISNHLYFYWYRQILGQKVEFLVSFYNNEISEKSEIFDDQFSVERPDGSNFTLKIRSTKLEDSAMYFCASIRAGSLGDTQYFGPGTRLTVL.

This clonotype was seen repeatedly, ten times or more. The genes are TRBV2 and TRBJ2-3; D remains ambiguous. The CDR3 loop spans 15 amino acids. Germline CDR1 is SNHLY and CDR2 is FYNNEI. V was pared by 4 bases and J by 5 bases, with 16 bases between. The CDR3 DNA sequence: TGTGCCAGCAGTGTAAAAAGGTCAGGCGAAGATACGCAGTATTTT. The encoded protein is CASSVKRSGEDTQYF.

This clonotype was observed many times. J is TRBJ2-1 and V is TRBV7-2; a weak D match, TRBD1 (6 bases). The CDR3 length is 14 residues. The germline gives CDR1 SGHTA, CDR2 FQGNSA. The V end was cut by 6 bases, the J end by 5 bases, with 14 bases between. This CDR3 reads CASRGHILNNEQFF. CDR3 bases: TGTGCCAGCAGGGGACATATTTTAAACAATGAGCAGTTCTTC.

The chain combines TRBV12-3 or TRBV12-4 with TRBJ1-2; tentative D call: TRBD1 (6 bases). This CDR3 region has 15 residues. V gave up 6 bases and J gave up 3 bases, with 17 bases separating them. CDR3 in DNA: TGTGCCAGCAGCTCACAGGGAATCGTGGACTATGGCTACACCTTC. Translating it yields CASSSQGIVDYGYTF.